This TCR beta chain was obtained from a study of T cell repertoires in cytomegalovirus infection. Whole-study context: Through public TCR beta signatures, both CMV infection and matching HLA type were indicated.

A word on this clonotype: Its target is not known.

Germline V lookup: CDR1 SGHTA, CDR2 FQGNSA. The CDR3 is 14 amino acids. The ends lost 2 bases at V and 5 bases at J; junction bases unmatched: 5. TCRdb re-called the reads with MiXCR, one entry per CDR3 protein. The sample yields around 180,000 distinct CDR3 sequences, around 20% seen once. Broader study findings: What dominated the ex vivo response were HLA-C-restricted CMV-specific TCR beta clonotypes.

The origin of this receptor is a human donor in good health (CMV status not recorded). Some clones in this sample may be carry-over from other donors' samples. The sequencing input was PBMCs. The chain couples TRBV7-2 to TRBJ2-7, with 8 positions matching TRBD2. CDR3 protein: CASSLSGTSNEQYF. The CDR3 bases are TGTGCCAGCAGCTTATCCGGGACTAGTAACGAGCAGTACTTC. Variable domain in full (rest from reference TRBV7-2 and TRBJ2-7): GAGVSQSPSNKVTEKGKDVELRCDPISGHTALYWYRQSLGQGLEFLIYFQGNSAPDKSGLPSDRFSAERTGGSVSTLTIQRTQQEDSAVYLCASSLSGTSNEQYFGPGTRLTVT.